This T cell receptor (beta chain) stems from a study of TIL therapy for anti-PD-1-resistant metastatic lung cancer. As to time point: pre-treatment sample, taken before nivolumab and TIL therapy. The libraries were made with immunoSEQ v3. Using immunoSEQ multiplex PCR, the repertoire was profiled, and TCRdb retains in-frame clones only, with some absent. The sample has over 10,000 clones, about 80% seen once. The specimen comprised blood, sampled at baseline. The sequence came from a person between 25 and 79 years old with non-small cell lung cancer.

The CDR3 sequence is CASSRLAGVNYNEQFF. CDR3 DNA sequence: TGTGCCAGCAGCAGACTAGCGGGAGTAAACTACAATGAGCAGTTCTTC. V usage is TRBV7-9 and J usage is TRBJ2-1; TRBD2 aligns across 12 bases. CDR1 and CDR2 (germline): SEHNR, FQNEAQ (reference sequence). The CDR3 is 16 amino acids. V shed 5 bases, J shed 3 bases, and the junction held 5 bases outside the gene matches.